The T cell receptor (beta chain) described here comes from a study of OX40 agonist ivuxolimab in advanced cancers. The study's findings and limits: Partial responders dosed at 0.1-3.0 mg/kg displayed clonal expansion ranking among the lowest.

As to this clone: Its antigen is not known.

CDR3 length equals 13 residues. The V and J ends lost 2 bases and 3 bases respectively, with 8 bases between them. Per germline, CDR1 SNHLY and CDR2 FYNNEI. Researchers took blood at baseline, on cycle 4 day 1, and on cycle 7 day 1. Method: immunoSEQ multiplex PCR; TCRdb's copy keeps in-frame clones and lacks some. Among approximately 100,000 clones listed, 75% to 95% were seen once. This sequence was found in an adult with an advanced solid tumor such as melanoma, head and neck, liver or kidney cancer. This chain links TRBV2 with TRBJ2-7; D remains ambiguous. Material: CD4+ or CD8+ T cells sorted from blood, obtained in a trial of the OX40 agonist ivuxolimab. Here the CDR3 reads CASSERGFYEQYF. CDR3 in DNA: TGTGCCAGCAGTGAACGAGGTTTCTACGAGCAGTACTTC.